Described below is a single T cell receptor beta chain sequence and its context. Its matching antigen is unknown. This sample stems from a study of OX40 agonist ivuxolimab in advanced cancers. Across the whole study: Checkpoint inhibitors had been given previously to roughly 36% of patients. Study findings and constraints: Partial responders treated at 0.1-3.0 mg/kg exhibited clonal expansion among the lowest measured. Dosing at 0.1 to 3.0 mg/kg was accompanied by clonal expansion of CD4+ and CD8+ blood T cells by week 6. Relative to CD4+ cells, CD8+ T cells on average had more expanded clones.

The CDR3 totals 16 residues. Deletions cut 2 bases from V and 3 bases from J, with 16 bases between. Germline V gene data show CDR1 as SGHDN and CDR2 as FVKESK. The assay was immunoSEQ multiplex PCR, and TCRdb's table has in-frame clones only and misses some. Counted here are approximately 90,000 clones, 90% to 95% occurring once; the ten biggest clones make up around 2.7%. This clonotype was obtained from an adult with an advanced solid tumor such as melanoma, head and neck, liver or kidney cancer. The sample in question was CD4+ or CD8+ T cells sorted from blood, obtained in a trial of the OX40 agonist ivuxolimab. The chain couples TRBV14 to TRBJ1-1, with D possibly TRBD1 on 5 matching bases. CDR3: CASSQPGEGRHTEAFF. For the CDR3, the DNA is TGTGCCAGCAGCCAACCCGGCGAGGGGAGGCACACTGAAGCTTTCTTT. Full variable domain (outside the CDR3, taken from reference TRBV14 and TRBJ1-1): EAGVTQFPSHSVIEKGQTVTLRCDPISGHDNLYWYRRVMGKEIKFLLHFVKESKQDESGMPNNRFLAERTGGTYSTLKVQPAELEDSGVYFCASSQPGEGRHTEAFFGQGTRLTVV.